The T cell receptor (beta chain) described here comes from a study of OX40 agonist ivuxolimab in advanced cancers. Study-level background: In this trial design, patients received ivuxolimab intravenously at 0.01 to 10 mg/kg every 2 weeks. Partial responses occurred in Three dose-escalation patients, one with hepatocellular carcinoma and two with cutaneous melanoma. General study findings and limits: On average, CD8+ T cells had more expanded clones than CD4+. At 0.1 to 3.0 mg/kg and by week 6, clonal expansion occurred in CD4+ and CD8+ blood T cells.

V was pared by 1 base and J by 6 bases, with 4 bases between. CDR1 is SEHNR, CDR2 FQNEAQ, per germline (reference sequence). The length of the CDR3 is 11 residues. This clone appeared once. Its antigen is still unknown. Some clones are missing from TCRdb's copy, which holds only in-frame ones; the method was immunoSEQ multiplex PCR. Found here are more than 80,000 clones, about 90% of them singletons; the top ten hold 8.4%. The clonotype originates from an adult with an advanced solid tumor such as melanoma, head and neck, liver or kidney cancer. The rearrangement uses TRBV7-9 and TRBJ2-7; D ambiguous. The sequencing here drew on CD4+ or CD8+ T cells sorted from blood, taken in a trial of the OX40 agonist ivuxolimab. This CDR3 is CASSLEVEQYF. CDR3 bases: TGTGCCAGCAGCTTAGAAGTCGAGCAGTACTTC.